The clone carrying this T cell receptor beta chain was seen only a few times. What it binds is unknown. The treatment was: some 20 received Ad26.COV2.S at low or high dose, single or two shots; about 5 received placebo; per-sample allocation not given. Collection of samples fell on day 63 after the first vaccine or placebo injection. Expression of Wuhan-strain SARS-CoV-2 spike came from the Ad26 vector that formed the vaccine. The CDR3 runs 13 residues. The V gene lost 4 bases and the J gene lost 4 bases, with 10 bases spanning the gap. Germline CDR1 is WNHNN and CDR2 is SYGVQD (reference sequence). The sample originates from a study of Ad26.COV2.S vaccination and SARS-CoV-2 variants. Study at large: Donor participated within the Ad26.COV2.S arm of the COV1001 trial. Whole-study results and caveats: Analyses of TCR breadth and depth may have underestimated total T cell responses. Non-spike TCR breadth was similar in vaccine and placebo recipients.

TCRdb's table, derived via immunoSEQ multiplex PCR, lists solely in-frame clones and lacks some. The table lists about 330,000 clones, roughly 90% of them singletons. This chain links TRBV10-1 with TRBJ1-1; D remains ambiguous. Here the sequenced sample was peripheral blood, taken in a trial of Ad26.COV2.S vaccine versus placebo. The receptor was isolated from a person between 18 and 65 years old who received the Ad26.COV2.S COVID-19 vaccine or a placebo. The CDR3 nucleotides read TGCGCCAGCAGTGGTAAAATGAGCACTGAAGCTTTCTTT. This codes for CASSGKMSTEAFF.